A single sample is the source of the 14 T cell receptor beta chains below, sequenced in a study of beta chain features in type 1 diabetes. The entirety of the isolated RNA underwent reverse transcription, so expressed TCRB transcripts were sequenced. Produced via immunoSEQ multiplex PCR; TCRdb's table is partial and in-frame only. The data show roughly 290,000 clones, with approximately 15% seen just once and less than 0.02% held by the top ten. Their antigen targets remain unknown. Study conclusions and caveats: Moderate yet significant TCRB CDR3 shortening was seen in Type 1 diabetes patients in all four CD4+ subsets.

Specimen: naive CD4+ T cells from blood. The receptor source for this set is a man younger than 30 with type 1 diabetes.

The chain links TRBV19 to TRBJ2-1; D may be TRBD1 (7 bases). This CDR3 is built from 16 residues. V dropped 3 bases and J dropped 8 bases, with 20 bases sitting between them. Germline CDR1 and CDR2: LNHDA and SQIVND (reference sequence). The CDR3 is CASSIGGGGATYEQFF. Here the CDR3 DNA reads TGTGCCAGTAGTATCGGTGGAGGGGGCGCGACATATGAGCAGTTCTTC.

In its sample, this clone was seen a few times. In nucleotides, the CDR3 is TGTGCCAGCAGTGAAGCGAGAACAGCACCTAGCACAGATACGCAGTATTTT. This sequence encodes CASSEARTAPSTDTQYF. The chain links TRBV6-1 to TRBJ2-3; D uncertain. The V gene's germline CDR1 is MNHNS and CDR2 SASEGT. CDR3 size: 17 residues. V lost 0 bases and J 0 bases, leaving 13 bases between the germline ends.

The chain is built from TRBV30 and TRBJ2-7; a possible D gene is TRBD2 (7 bases). The CDR3 contains 14 residues. Per the germline V gene, CDR1 is GTSNPN and CDR2 is SVGIG (reference sequence). Between the trimmed V and J ends, which lost 0 bases and 4 bases, there was a span of 13 bases. CDR3 DNA sequence: TGTGCCTGGAGTGTTAGGGGGGGGGCTTACGAGCAGTACTTC. Protein sequence: CAWSVRGGAYEQYF. The complete variable domain, with remaining parts taken from reference TRBV30 and TRBJ2-7, reads SQTIHQWPATLVQPVGSPLSLECTVEGTSNPNLYWYRQAAGRGLQLLFYSVGIGQISSEVPQNLSASRPQDRQFILSSKKLLLSDSGFYLCAWSVRGGAYEQYFGPGTRLTVT.

The rearrangement uses TRBV2 and TRBJ1-5; D is unclear. This CDR3 region has 15 residues. Germline V lookup: CDR1 SNHLY, CDR2 FYNNEI. Trimming pared 10 bases from V and 0 bases from J, leaving 16 bases between. The CDR3 sequence: CATLQLSNSNQPQHF. CDR3 nucleotide sequence: TGTGCCACGTTACAGCTCTCCAATAGCAATCAGCCCCAGCATTTT.

The chain couples TRBV14 to TRBJ1-2, with D unclear. Trimming removed 4 bases from V and 8 bases from J, with 14 bases in between. Germline V CDR1 and CDR2: SGHDN, FVKESK. CDR3 length: 13 residues. In nucleotides, the CDR3 is TGTGCCAGCAGCCCGAGGGTTGGGAACGGCTACACCTTC. It yields the protein CASSPRVGNGYTF.

The chain joins TRBV7-2 to TRBJ2-5, with D perhaps TRBD1 (5 bases). Germline loops: CDR1 SGHTA, CDR2 FQGNSA. V lost 5 bases and J 5 bases, leaving 21 bases between the germline ends. This CDR3 spans 16 amino acids. CDR3 sequence reads: CASSVKSVWGGETQYF. For the CDR3, the DNA is TGTGCCAGCAGCGTAAAGTCGGTGTGGGGCGGTGAGACCCAGTACTTC.

This clone has just one count. The rearrangement links TRBV9 to TRBJ2-7, with TRBD2 matching 8 bases. J was trimmed by 3 bases and V by 2 bases; bases with no gene match: 7. The CDR3 has 15 residues. Germline CDR1 is SGDLS and CDR2 is YYNGEE. CDR3 sequence: CASSVDGAGDYEQYF. In DNA form, the CDR3 reads TGTGCCAGCAGCGTGGATGGAGCGGGAGACTACGAGCAGTACTTC.

This clone has more than one count but fewer than ten. The CDR3 loop is CASSYRTSGTDTQYF. CDR3 nucleotides: TGTGCCAGCAGCTACCGGACTAGCGGAACAGATACGCAGTATTTT. The chain combines TRBV7-2 with TRBJ2-3; 10 bases fit TRBD2. The length of the CDR3 is 15 residues. Germline assignment: CDR1 SGHTA and CDR2 FQGNSA. Trimming removed 4 bases from V and 3 bases from J; junction bases left unmatched: 4.

The gene calls are TRBV7-9 and TRBJ1-5; 9 positions agree with TRBD1. With V trimmed by 5 bases and J by 3 bases, 8 bases remained unmatched. This CDR3 contains 16 residues. The germline V gene has CDR1 SEHNR and CDR2 FQNEAQ (reference sequence). The CDR3 sequence: CASSRDRGAFNQPQHF. CDR3 in DNA: TGTGCCAGCAGCCGAGACAGGGGGGCCTTCAATCAGCCCCAGCATTTT. The full variable domain, rest sourced from reference TRBV7-9 and TRBJ1-5, is DTGVSQNPRHKITKRGQNVTFRCDPISEHNRLYWYRQTLGQGPEFLTYFQNEAQLEKSRLLSDRFSAERPKGSFSTLEIQRTEQGDSAMYLCASSRDRGAFNQPQHFGDGTRLSIL.

For this clone: Other nucleotide sequences from this sample produce the same CDR3. The chain is built from TRBV28 and TRBJ1-2; D is undetermined. Germline V CDR1 and CDR2: MDHEN, SYDVKM. The length of the CDR3 is 13 residues. V was trimmed by 3 bases and J by 2 bases, leaving 7 bases between them. The CDR3 region is CASSFGQNYGYTF. The CDR3 nucleotides read TGTGCCAGCAGTTTTGGCCAGAACTATGGCTACACCTTC.

This chain uses TRBV4-3 with TRBJ2-7; D is possibly TRBD1 (5 bases). Looked up from germline, CDR1 is LGHNA and CDR2 is YSLEER. Trimming removed 1 base at V and 0 bases at J, with 13 bases between. This CDR3 region has 16 residues. CDR3 sequence (DNA): TGCGCCAGCAGCCAAGTTGATGGCAGGGCCTCCTACGAGCAGTACTTC. Translated, it gives CASSQVDGRASYEQYF.

There are a few counts of this clone. This sequence joins TRBV27 and TRBJ1-3; TRBD1 aligns across 7 bases. Trimming at V came to 6 bases and at J to 4 bases, leaving 3 bases not matched to a gene. Germline V gene sequence: CDR1 MNHEY, CDR2 SMNVEV (reference sequence). This CDR3 comprises 13 residues. This CDR3 is CASRSTGGNTIYF. DNA of the CDR3: TGTGCCAGCAGGTCGACAGGGGGAAACACCATATATTTT.

This clone showed up just a few times. The V and J genes are TRBV29-1 and TRBJ2-5, with a weak D call TRBD1 (6 bases). Germline V CDR1 and CDR2: SQVTM, ANQGSEA. Between the trimmed V and J ends, which lost 7 bases and 7 bases, there was a span of 16 bases. This CDR3 has 12 amino acids. The CDR3: CSAQGRGRTQYF. The CDR3 region has the DNA TGCAGCGCCCAAGGCAGGGGAAGGACCCAGTACTTC.

The J gene is TRBJ2-3, the V gene TRBV18; 16 bases agree with TRBD2. Germline assignment: CDR1 KGHSH and CDR2 LQKENI. Unmatched junction bases numbered 3, after V lost 4 bases and J lost 2 bases. The CDR3 loop spans 17 amino acids. CDR3 coding DNA: TGTGCCAGCTCACTGGGACTAGCGGGAGGGCCCACAGATACGCAGTATTTT. Translating gives CASSLGLAGGPTDTQYF.